A single sample is the source of the 2 T cell receptor beta chains below, sequenced in a study of radiotherapy plus CTLA-4 blockade in lung cancer. The data were produced by immunoSEQ multiplex PCR, yet TCRdb's version contains in-frame clones alone and is incomplete. The sample yields about 14,000 clones, about 87% seen once. Sample: peripheral blood, taken from a patient treated with radiotherapy plus ipilimumab. These receptors were taken from a human donor with non-small cell lung cancer that progressed on radiotherapy plus ipilimumab. Some clones in this sample may be carry-over from other donors' samples.

The chain combines TRBV5-8 with TRBJ2-3, with a weak D call TRBD1 (6 bases). This CDR3 region has 15 residues. Germline assignment: CDR1 SGHTS and CDR2 YDEGEE. Trimming pared 3 bases from V and 2 bases from J, leaving 13 bases between. The CDR3 loop reads CASSSTGLATDTQYF. DNA of the CDR3: TGTGCCAGCAGCTCGACAGGACTCGCCACAGATACGCAGTATTTT.

The gene calls are TRBV25-1 and TRBJ2-3; the D gene is possibly TRBD2 (6 bases). The V and J ends lost 5 bases and 0 bases respectively, with 15 bases between them. This CDR3 has 16 residues. Germline CDR1 is MGHDK and CDR2 is SYGVNS. The CDR3 sequence: CASSPPSAFSTDTQYF. In nucleotides, the CDR3 is TGTGCCAGCAGTCCCCCTAGCGCCTTTAGCACAGATACGCAGTATTTT.